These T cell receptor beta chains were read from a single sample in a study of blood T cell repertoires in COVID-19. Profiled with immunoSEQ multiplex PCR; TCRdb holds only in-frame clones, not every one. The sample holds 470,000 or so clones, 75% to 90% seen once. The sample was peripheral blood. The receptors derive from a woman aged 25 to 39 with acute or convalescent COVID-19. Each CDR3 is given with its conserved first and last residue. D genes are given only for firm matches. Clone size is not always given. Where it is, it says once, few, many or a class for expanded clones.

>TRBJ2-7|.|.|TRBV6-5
CASSSQLLYEQYF
TGTGCCAGCAGTTCACAGCTTCTCTACGAGCAGTACTTC
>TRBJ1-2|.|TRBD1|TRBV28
CASRIAGGGNYGYTF
TGTGCCAGCAGAATAGCAGGGGGCGGGAACTATGGCTACACCTTC
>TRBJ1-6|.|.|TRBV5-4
CASSFRDSPLHF
TGTGCCAGCAGCTTCAGGGATTCACCCCTCCACTTT
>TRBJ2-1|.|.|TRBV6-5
CAGSRGSDYNEQFF
TGTGCCGGCTCCCGGGGTAGCGACTACAATGAGCAGTTCTTC
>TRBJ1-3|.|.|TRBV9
CASSVGGERGNTIYF
TGTGCCAGCAGCGTTGGGGGGGAACGTGGAAACACCATATATTTT
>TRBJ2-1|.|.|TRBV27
CASITGGDNEQFF
TGTGCCAGCATTACAGGGGGGGACAATGAGCAGTTCTTC
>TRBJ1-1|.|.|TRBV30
CAWRFRWTEAFF
TGTGCCTGGAGGTTCAGATGGACTGAAGCTTTCTTT
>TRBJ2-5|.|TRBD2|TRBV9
CASSERGFQETQYF
TGTGCCAGCAGCGAGCGGGGGTTCCAAGAGACCCAGTACTTC
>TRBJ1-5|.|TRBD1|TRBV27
CLFLAGGQPQHF
TGTTTGTTTCTGGCAGGGGGTCAGCCCCAGCATTTT
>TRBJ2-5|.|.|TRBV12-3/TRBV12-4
CASNRAGETQYF
TGTGCCAGCAATAGGGCGGGCGAGACCCAGTACTTC
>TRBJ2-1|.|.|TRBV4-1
CASSQDGGNEQFF
TGCGCCAGCAGCCAAGACGGAGGAAATGAGCAGTTCTTC
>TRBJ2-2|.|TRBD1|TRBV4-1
CASSQTHRGEDGELFF
TGCGCCAGCAGCCAGACCCACAGGGGCGAGGACGGGGAGCTGTTTTTT
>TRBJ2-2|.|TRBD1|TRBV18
CASSPGQGRTGELFF
TGTGCCAGCTCACCTGGACAGGGTCGTACCGGGGAGCTGTTTTTT
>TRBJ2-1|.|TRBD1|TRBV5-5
CASTLRGTGSVLIYNEQFF
TGTGCCAGCACCCTCCGTGGGACAGGTTCTGTCCTAATTTACAATGAGCAGTTCTTC
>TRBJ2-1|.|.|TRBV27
CATLALDNEQFF
TGTGCCACCCTTGCGCTGGACAATGAGCAGTTCTTC
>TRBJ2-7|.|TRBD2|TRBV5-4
CASTRAGGGYEQYF
TGTGCCAGCACCCGAGCGGGGGGTGGGTACGAGCAGTACTTC
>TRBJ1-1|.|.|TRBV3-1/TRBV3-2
CASSPGTRWAFF
TGTGCCAGCAGCCCCGGGACAAGGTGGGCTTTCTTT
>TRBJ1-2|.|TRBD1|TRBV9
CASSVTGTGAYGYTF
TGTGCCAGCAGCGTGACCGGGACAGGGGCCTATGGCTACACCTTC
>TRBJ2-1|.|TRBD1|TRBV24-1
CATSDFGGTGPPEQFF
TGTGCCACCAGTGATTTTGGCGGGACAGGACCCCCGGAGCAGTTCTTC
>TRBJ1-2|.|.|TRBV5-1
CASSLEGGGYTF
TGCGCCAGCAGCTTGGAGGGAGGTGGCTACACCTTC
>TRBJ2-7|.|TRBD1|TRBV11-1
CASSFLAGQEFYEQYF
TGTGCCAGCAGCTTCCTAGCCGGACAGGAGTTCTACGAGCAGTACTTC
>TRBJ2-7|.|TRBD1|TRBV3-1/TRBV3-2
CASSRGTGPTYEQYF
TGTGCCAGCAGCCGAGGGACAGGCCCAACCTACGAGCAGTACTTC
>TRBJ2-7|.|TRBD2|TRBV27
CASSFKPSGGYEQYF
TGTGCCAGCAGTTTCAAACCGAGCGGGGGCTACGAGCAGTACTTC
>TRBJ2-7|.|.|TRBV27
CASSLQGTYEQYF
TGTGCCAGCAGCCTACAGGGTACCTACGAGCAGTACTTC
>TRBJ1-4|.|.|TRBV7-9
CASSLDGDEKLFF
TGTGCCAGCAGCTTAGACGGTGATGAAAAACTGTTTTTT
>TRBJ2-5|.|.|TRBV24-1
CATSDSGGEETQYF
TGTGCCACCAGTGATTCTGGCGGGGAAGAGACCCAGTACTTC
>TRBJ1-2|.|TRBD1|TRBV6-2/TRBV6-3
CASSYAGTGRNYGYTF
TGTGCCAGCAGTTACGCAGGGACAGGCCGCAACTATGGCTACACCTTC
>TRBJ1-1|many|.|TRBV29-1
CSVETPGRNTEAFF
TGCAGCGTTGAAACCCCCGGGAGGAACACTGAAGCTTTCTTT
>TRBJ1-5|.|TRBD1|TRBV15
CATSTEAAWDSRNQPQHF
TGTGCCACCAGCACAGAGGCCGCTTGGGACAGCCGGAATCAGCCCCAGCATTTT
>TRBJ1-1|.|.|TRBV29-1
CSVEDHGVNTEAFF
TGCAGCGTTGAAGATCACGGGGTGAACACTGAAGCTTTCTTT
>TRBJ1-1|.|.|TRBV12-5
CASGEDSKAFF
TGTGCTAGTGGGGAAGACAGTAAAGCTTTCTTT
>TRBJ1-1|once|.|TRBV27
CASSIRTGLGAFF
TGTGCCAGCAGTATCCGGACGGGATTGGGAGCTTTCTTT
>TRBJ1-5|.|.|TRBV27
CASRKGDQPQHF
TGTGCCAGCAGAAAAGGGGATCAGCCCCAGCATTTT
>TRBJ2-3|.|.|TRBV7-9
CASSPQQRGTDTQYF
TGTGCCAGCAGCCCCCAACAGCGGGGCACAGATACGCAGTATTTT
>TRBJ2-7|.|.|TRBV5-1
CASSPDHGTQGNYEQYF
TGCGCCAGCAGCCCCGACCATGGGACACAAGGGAACTACGAGCAGTACTTC
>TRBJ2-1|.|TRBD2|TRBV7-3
CASSREGSYNEQFF
TGTGCCAGCAGCCGGGAGGGATCCTACAATGAGCAGTTCTTC
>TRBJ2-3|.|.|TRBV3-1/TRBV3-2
CTSSQRDTQYF
TGTACCAGCAGCCAGCGAGATACGCAGTATTTT
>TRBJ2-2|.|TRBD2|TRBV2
CATVGLAGRAGELFF
TGTGCCACGGTGGGACTAGCGGGGCGCGCCGGGGAGCTGTTTTTT
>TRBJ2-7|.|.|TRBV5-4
CASSSRGQYEQYF
TGTGCCAGCAGTAGCCGGGGACAATACGAGCAGTACTTC
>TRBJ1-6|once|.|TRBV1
CTSSQELTPDSPLHF
TGCACCAGCAGCCAAGAACTAACTCCGGATTCACCCCTCCACTTT
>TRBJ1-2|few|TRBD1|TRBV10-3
CAIREGQMPYGYTF
TGTGCCATCAGAGAGGGACAGATGCCTTATGGCTACACCTTC
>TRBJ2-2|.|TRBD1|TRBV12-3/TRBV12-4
CASRTGSPGELFF
TGTGCCAGCAGGACAGGGTCCCCCGGGGAGCTGTTTTTT
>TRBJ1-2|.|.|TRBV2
CASSERGGSNYGYTF
TGTGCCAGCAGTGAAAGGGGGGGCTCTAACTATGGCTACACCTTC
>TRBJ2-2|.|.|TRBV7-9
CASSLGRVESTGELFF
TGTGCCAGCAGCTTAGGCAGGGTGGAATCCACCGGGGAGCTGTTTTTT
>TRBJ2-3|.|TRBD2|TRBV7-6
CASSLRGGDTQYF
TGTGCCAGCAGCCTCCGGGGAGGGGATACGCAGTATTTT
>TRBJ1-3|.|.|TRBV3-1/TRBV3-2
CASSQDRWRTERVNTIYF
TGTGCCAGCAGCCAAGATCGCTGGCGGACAGAGAGGGTGAACACCATATATTTT
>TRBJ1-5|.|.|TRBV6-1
CASSEAGEGGTVRQPQHF
TGTGCCAGCAGTGAAGCTGGGGAGGGGGGGACCGTACGTCAGCCCCAGCATTTT
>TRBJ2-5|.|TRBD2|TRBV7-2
CASSTGLAGGRVETQYF
TGTGCCAGCAGCACGGGACTAGCGGGGGGTAGGGTAGAGACCCAGTACTTC
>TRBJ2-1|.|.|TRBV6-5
CASSLDTYNEQFF
TGTGCCAGCAGTTTGGACACCTACAATGAGCAGTTCTTC
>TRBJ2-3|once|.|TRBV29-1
CSVGGGFETTDTQYF
TGCAGCGTTGGGGGGGGCTTCGAGACCACAGATACGCAGTATTTT
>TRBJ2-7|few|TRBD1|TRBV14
CASSQGQGFYEQYF
TGTGCCAGCAGCCAGGGACAGGGGTTCTACGAGCAGTACTTC
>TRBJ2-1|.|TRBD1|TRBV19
CASSTGTGGRGEQFF
TGTGCCAGTAGTACAGGGACAGGGGGTCGGGGTGAGCAGTTCTTC
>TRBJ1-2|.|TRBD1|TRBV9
CASDSGGDGYTF
TGTGCCAGCGATTCAGGGGGCGATGGCTACACCTTC
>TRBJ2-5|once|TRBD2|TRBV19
CASKTSGGRQETQYF
TGTGCCAGTAAGACTAGCGGGGGGAGACAAGAGACCCAGTACTTC
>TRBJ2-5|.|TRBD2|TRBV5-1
CASSLASGGGETQYF
TGCGCCAGCAGCTTGGCTAGCGGGGGAGGAGAGACCCAGTACTTC
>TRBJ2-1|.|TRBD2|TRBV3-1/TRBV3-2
CASSQDSGGVYNEQFF
TGTGCCAGCAGCCAAGATAGCGGGGGGGTTTACAATGAGCAGTTCTTC
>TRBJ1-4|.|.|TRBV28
CASSQGRIGFF
TGTGCCAGCAGCCAAGGGAGAATCGGGTTTTTT
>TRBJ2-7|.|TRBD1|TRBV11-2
CASSWNRDRTYEQYF
TGTGCCAGCAGCTGGAACCGGGACAGAACCTACGAGCAGTACTTC
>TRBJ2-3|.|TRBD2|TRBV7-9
CASSSPAGGDTQYF
TGTGCCAGCAGCTCCCCGGCGGGGGGGGATACGCAGTATTTT
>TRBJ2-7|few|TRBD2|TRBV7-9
CASSASLAAAYEQYF
TGTGCCAGCAGCGCCTCACTAGCGGCGGCCTACGAGCAGTACTTC